This T cell receptor beta chain was sequenced in a study of PD-L1 blockade in urothelial cancer. Study details: About 90% of the roughly 29 patients were men with bladder-origin urothelial cancer. After treatment start, blood was analyzed at 3 weeks (second dose) and at 6 weeks.

Broader study findings: In blood sampled pretreatment, TCR clonality below the median predicted better survival.

Sample time point: peripheral blood 6 weeks after treatment start. Trimming took 6 bases from V and 1 from J, leaving 9 bases between them. Germline V gene lookup returns CDR1 SNHLY and CDR2 FYNNEI. This CDR3 has 13 amino acids. Profiled with immunoSEQ multiplex PCR; TCRdb holds only in-frame clones, not every one. This table has fewer than 90,000 clones, approximately 90% appearing once. With respect to this clone: Its antigen is currently unknown.

This clonotype originated in a woman of 80 years or more with urothelial cancer. The chain carries TRBV2 and TRBJ1-1, with unresolved D. Specimen: PBMCs, collected around atezolizumab (anti-PD-L1) treatment. CDR3: CASSSDQNTEAFF. In nucleotides, the CDR3 is TGTGCCAGCAGCTCAGATCAGAACACTGAAGCTTTCTTT.